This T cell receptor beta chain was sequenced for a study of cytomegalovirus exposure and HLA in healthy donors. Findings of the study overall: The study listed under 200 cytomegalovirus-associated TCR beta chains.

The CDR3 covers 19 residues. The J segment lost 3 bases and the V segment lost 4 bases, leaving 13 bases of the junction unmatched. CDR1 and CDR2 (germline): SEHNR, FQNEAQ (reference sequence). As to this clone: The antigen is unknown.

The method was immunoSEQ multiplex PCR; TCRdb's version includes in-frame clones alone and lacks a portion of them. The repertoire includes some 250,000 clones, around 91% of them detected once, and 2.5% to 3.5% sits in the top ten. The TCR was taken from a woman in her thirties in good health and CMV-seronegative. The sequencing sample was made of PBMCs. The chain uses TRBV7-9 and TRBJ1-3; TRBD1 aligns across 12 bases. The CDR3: CASSSGQGAPTEGGNTIYF. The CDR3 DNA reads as TGTGCCAGCAGCTCGGGACAGGGGGCGCCGACGGAAGGTGGAAACACCATATATTTT.